A single sample is the source of the 21 T cell receptor beta chains below, sequenced in a study of T cells in localized non-small cell lung cancer. The method was immunoSEQ multiplex PCR; TCRdb's version includes in-frame clones alone and lacks a portion of them. The sample has 25,000 to 35,000 clones, 85% to 90% seen once. The specimen was peripheral blood, collected before any cancer treatment. All receptors come from an older female donor with stage I lung adenocarcinoma.

This sequence joins TRBV6-5 and TRBJ1-3, with 10 positions matching TRBD1. CDR1 MNHEY and CDR2 SVGAGI come from the germline V gene. The length of the CDR3 is 15 residues. With V trimmed by 5 bases and J by 7 bases, 8 bases remained unmatched. The CDR3 sequence is CASSTRTGGGNTIYF. In DNA, the CDR3 is TGTGCCAGCAGTACCCGGACAGGGGGTGGGAACACCATATATTTT.

The chain combines TRBV7-2 with TRBJ2-3; no clear D. V lost 4 bases to trimming and J lost 1 base, with 9 bases between them. CDR3 length: 14 amino acids. Germline CDR1 reads SGHTA; CDR2 reads FQGNSA. CDR3 nucleotide sequence: TGTGCCAGCAGCTCGCCGGACGGCACAGATACGCAGTATTTT. As protein: CASSSPDGTDTQYF.

V gene TRBV5-4 combines with J gene TRBJ2-5, with D perhaps being TRBD1 or TRBD2 (5 bases each). V lost 4 bases, J lost 4 bases, and 17 bases lay in between. The CDR3 is 15 amino acids. Germline CDR1 is SGHNT and CDR2 is YYREEE (reference sequence). CDR3 amino acids: CASSPPIGGGETQYF. The CDR3 region has the DNA TGTGCCAGCAGCCCCCCTATTGGTGGGGGAGAGACCCAGTACTTC. Drawing the rest from reference TRBV5-4 and TRBJ2-5, the complete variable domain is ETGVTQSPTHLIKTRGQQVTLRCSSQSGHNTVSWYQQALGQGPQFIFQYYREEENGRGNFPPRFSGLQFPNYSSELNVNALELDDSALYLCASSPPIGGGETQYFGPGTRLLVL.

The rearrangement links TRBV29-1 to TRBJ2-5, with no clear D. V was cut by 4 bases and J by 4 bases, with 4 bases left in between. Looked up from germline, CDR1 is SQVTM and CDR2 is ANQGSEA. This CDR3 region has 10 residues. The CDR3, as DNA: TGCAGCGTTGGGGCAGAGACCCAGTACTTC. Its translation is CSVGAETQYF.

This chain links TRBV10-3 with TRBJ1-2; a possible D gene is TRBD1 (5 bases). In germline, CDR1 is ENHRY, CDR2 SYGVKD. Trimming stripped 3 bases from V and 4 bases from J, with 15 bases between. CDR3 length: 15 residues. This CDR3 is CAISDSGQGTYGYTF. The DNA of the CDR3 is TGTGCCATCAGTGATTCGGGGCAGGGAACCTATGGCTACACCTTC.

The chain couples TRBV5-6 to TRBJ2-1; 7 bases fit TRBD2. The trim removed 0 bases at V and 2 bases at J, leaving 8 bases unmatched. Germline V gene lookup returns CDR1 SGHDT and CDR2 YYEEEE. The CDR3 has 17 residues. The CDR3 protein is CASSLAIPSGTYNEQFF. The CDR3 region has the DNA TGTGCCAGCAGCTTGGCCATCCCTAGCGGAACCTACAATGAGCAGTTCTTC.

The J gene is TRBJ2-1, the V gene TRBV4-3, with TRBD2 identical over 8 bases. Germline CDR1 LGHNA, CDR2 YSLEER. The length of the CDR3 is 19 residues. V was clipped by 3 bases and J by 4 bases; unmatched bases: 17. The CDR3 region is CASSHTATPTSGSYNEQFF. Here the CDR3 DNA reads TGCGCCAGCAGCCACACCGCCACCCCTACTAGCGGAAGTTACAATGAGCAGTTCTTC.

This rearrangement joins TRBV27 to TRBJ2-7; 8 nucleotides agree with TRBD1. This CDR3 region has 15 residues. J gave up 3 bases and V 10 bases, and 14 bases lay outside the gene matches. Germline V lookup: CDR1 MNHEY, CDR2 SMNVEV (reference sequence). This CDR3 reads CATHSSLQGGYEQYF. In DNA, the CDR3 is TGTGCCACACACTCCTCCCTACAGGGGGGCTACGAGCAGTACTTC.

The chain employs TRBV9 and TRBJ2-3; D is uncertain. The V end lost 0 bases, the J end lost 5 bases, and 10 bases lay between the germline ends. The germline V gene has CDR1 SGDLS and CDR2 YYNGEE. The CDR3 length is 14 residues. This CDR3 is CASSVEFQIDTQYF. In DNA, the CDR3 is TGTGCCAGCAGCGTAGAGTTCCAGATAGATACGCAGTATTTT.

This rearrangement joins TRBV7-9 to TRBJ1-1; TRBD1 matches at 7 bases. This CDR3 contains 13 residues. CDR1 SEHNR and CDR2 FQNEAQ come from the germline V gene (reference sequence). V shed 1 base, J shed 10 bases, and the junction held 6 bases outside the gene matches. The CDR3 DNA is TGTGCCAGCAGCTTAGAGGGGGCGCGAGGAGCTTTCTTT. Its translation: CASSLEGARGAFF.

This clone was picked up a small number of times. The chain is built from TRBV7-8 and TRBJ2-7, with D unclear. Deletions cut 5 bases from V and 6 bases from J, with 14 bases between. The germline V gene has CDR1 SGHVS and CDR2 FQNEAQ. The CDR3 is made up of 13 amino acids. The CDR3 loop reads CASSAPWVAEQYF. In nucleotides, the CDR3 is TGTGCCAGCAGCGCCCCCTGGGTCGCCGAGCAGTACTTC.

The chain joins TRBV29-1 to TRBJ2-1; weak D call: TRBD2 (5 bases). CDR1 is SQVTM, CDR2 ANQGSEA, per germline. Trimming pared 5 bases from V and 10 bases from J, leaving 24 bases between. The CDR3 has 15 amino acids. The CDR3 DNA reads TGCAGCGTTATACCCAGCGGAGTTGGAGAAGGCGAGCAGTTCTTC. Its protein is CSVIPSGVGEGEQFF.

This clone occurred a few times. This chain connects TRBV10-3 to TRBJ2-1; D is tentatively TRBD1 or TRBD2 (6 bases each). The CDR3 contains 18 residues. Germline V lookup: CDR1 ENHRY, CDR2 SYGVKD. The V end lost 8 bases, the J end lost 1 base, and 24 bases lay between the germline ends. The CDR3 sequence: CAIGARKRGEGSYNEQFF. DNA for the CDR3: TGTGCCATCGGGGCCCGCAAGAGGGGGGAAGGGTCCTACAATGAGCAGTTCTTC.

The chain carries TRBV6-5 and TRBJ1-2, with D tentatively TRBD1 (5 bases). Trimming removed 6 bases from V and 2 bases from J, with 13 bases in between. CDR1 MNHEY and CDR2 SVGAGI come from the germline V gene. This CDR3 has 14 amino acids. The CDR3 nucleotides read TGTGCCAGCAGGGAACCAGGGATGAACTATGGCTACACCTTC. As protein: CASREPGMNYGYTF.

This chain links TRBV7-6 with TRBJ2-7; D call uncertain. The V and J ends lost 5 bases and 6 bases respectively, with 8 bases between them. The CDR3 runs to 11 residues. Germline V gene data show CDR1 as SGHVS and CDR2 as FNYEAQ. The CDR3 region has the DNA TGTGCCAGCAGCCCCGATACCGAGCAGTACTTC. Its translation is CASSPDTEQYF.

The chain has TRBV5-1 and TRBJ2-4; possible D gene TRBD1, 5 bases. The CDR3 covers 14 residues. Trimming pared 4 bases from V and 8 bases from J, leaving 16 bases between. Looked up from germline, CDR1 is SGHRS and CDR2 is YFSETQ. In DNA, the CDR3 is TGCGCCAGCAGCCCAGGACGCCTCAGGGACATTCAGTACTTC. It encodes CASSPGRLRDIQYF. Complete variable domain (other parts from reference TRBV5-1 and TRBJ2-4): KAGVTQTPRYLIKTRGQQVTLSCSPISGHRSVSWYQQTPGQGLQFLFEYFSETQRNKGNFPGRFSGRQFSNSRSEMNVSTLELGDSALYLCASSPGRLRDIQYFGAGTRLSVL.

The chain uses TRBV2 and TRBJ2-5, with D uncertain. CDR1 is SNHLY, CDR2 FYNNEI, per germline. The ends were cut back, 7 bases at V and 0 bases at J, with 6 bases in the middle. This CDR3 is 12 amino acids long. CDR3 nucleotides: TGTGCCAGCAACCTAGACCAAGAGACCCAGTACTTC. Translating gives CASNLDQETQYF. Variable domain in full (rest from reference TRBV2 and TRBJ2-5): EPEVTQTPSHQVTQMGQEVILRCVPISNHLYFYWYRQILGQKVEFLVSFYNNEISEKSEIFDDQFSVERPDGSNFTLKIRSTKLEDSAMYFCASNLDQETQYFGPGTRLLVL.

The chain joins TRBV29-1 to TRBJ2-3; D is perhaps TRBD2 (5 bases). The CDR3 has 12 amino acids. Germline V CDR1 and CDR2: SQVTM, ANQGSEA. Trimming removed 7 bases from V and 2 bases from J, with 10 bases in between. The CDR3 protein is CSGLGDTDTQYF. The DNA of the CDR3 is TGCAGCGGCCTGGGAGACACAGATACGCAGTATTTT.

This clone has just one count. The chain has TRBV6-1 and TRBJ2-1; a weak D match, TRBD2 (5 bases). Germline CDR1 MNHNS, CDR2 SASEGT. This CDR3 region has 11 residues. The V and J ends lost 8 bases and 3 bases respectively, with 5 bases between them. The CDR3 spells CASRDYNEQFF. The CDR3 nucleotides read TGTGCCAGCCGGGACTACAATGAGCAGTTCTTC.

V is TRBV10-1 and J is TRBJ1-5; D remains unclear. The CDR3 is 16 amino acids. Germline V lookup: CDR1 WNHNN, CDR2 SYGVQD (reference sequence). Trimming took 0 bases from V and 2 from J, leaving 11 bases between them. The CDR3 coding sequence is TGCGCCAGCAGTGAGTCGGTAGGGATCGGCAATCAGCCCCAGCATTTT. Translated, it gives CASSESVGIGNQPQHF.

This clone occurred a few times. CDR3 sequence reads: CASSSGGYEQYF. In nucleotides, the CDR3 is TGTGCCAGCAGCTCGGGAGGGTACGAGCAGTACTTC. This chain joins TRBV11-2 and TRBJ2-7, with 8 bases matching TRBD2. CDR3 size: 12 residues. Germline trimming cut 4 bases from V and 4 bases from J; bases unmatched to any gene: 0. The germline gives CDR1 SGHAT, CDR2 FQNNGV.